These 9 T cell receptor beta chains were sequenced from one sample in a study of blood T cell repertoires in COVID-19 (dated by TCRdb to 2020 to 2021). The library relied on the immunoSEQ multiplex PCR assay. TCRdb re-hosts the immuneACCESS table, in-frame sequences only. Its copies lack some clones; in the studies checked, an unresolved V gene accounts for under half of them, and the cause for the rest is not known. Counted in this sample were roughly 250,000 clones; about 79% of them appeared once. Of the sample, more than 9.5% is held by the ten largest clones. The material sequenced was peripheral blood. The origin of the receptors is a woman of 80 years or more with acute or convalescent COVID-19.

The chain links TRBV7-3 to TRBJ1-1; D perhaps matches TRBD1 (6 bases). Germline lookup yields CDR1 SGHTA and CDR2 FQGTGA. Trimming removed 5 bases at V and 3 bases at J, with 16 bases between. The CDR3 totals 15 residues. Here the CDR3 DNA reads TGTGCCAGCAGCCCCGGGGGGGGCGGGGACACTGAAGCTTTCTTT. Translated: CASSPGGGGDTEAFF. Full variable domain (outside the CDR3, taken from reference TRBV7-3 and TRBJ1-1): GAGVSQTPSNKVTEKGKYVELRCDPISGHTALYWYRQSLGQGPEFLIYFQGTGAADDSGLPNDRFFAVRPEGSVSTLKIQRTERGDSAVYLCASSPGGGGDTEAFFGQGTRLTVV.

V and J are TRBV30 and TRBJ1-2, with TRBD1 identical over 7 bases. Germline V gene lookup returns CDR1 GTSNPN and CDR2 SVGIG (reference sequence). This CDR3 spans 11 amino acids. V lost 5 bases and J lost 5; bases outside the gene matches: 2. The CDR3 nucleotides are TGTGCCTGGGACAGGGATTATGGCTACACCTTC. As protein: CAWDRDYGYTF.

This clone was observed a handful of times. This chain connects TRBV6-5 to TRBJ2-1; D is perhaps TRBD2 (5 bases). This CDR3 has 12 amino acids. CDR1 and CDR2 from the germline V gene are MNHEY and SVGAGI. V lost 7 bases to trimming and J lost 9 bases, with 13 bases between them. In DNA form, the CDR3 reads TGTGCCAGCACCCTTCTAGCAGGTGAGCAGTTCTTC. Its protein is CASTLLAGEQFF.

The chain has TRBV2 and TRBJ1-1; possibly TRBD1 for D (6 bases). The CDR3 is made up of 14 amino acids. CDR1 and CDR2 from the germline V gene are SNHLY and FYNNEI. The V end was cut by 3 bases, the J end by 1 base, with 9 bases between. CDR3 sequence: CASSEVRGNTEAFF. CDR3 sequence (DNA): TGTGCCAGCAGTGAGGTCAGGGGGAACACTGAAGCTTTCTTT.

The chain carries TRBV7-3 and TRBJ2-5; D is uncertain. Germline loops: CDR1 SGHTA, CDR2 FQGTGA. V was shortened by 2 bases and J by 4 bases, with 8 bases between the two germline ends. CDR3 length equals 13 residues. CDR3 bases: TGTGCCAGCAGCTTACTTTTCGGAGAGACCCAGTACTTC. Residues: CASSLLFGETQYF.

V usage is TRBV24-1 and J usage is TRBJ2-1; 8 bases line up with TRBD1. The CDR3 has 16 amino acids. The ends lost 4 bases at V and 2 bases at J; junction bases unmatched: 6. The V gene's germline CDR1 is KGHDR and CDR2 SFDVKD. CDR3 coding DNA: TGTGCCACCAGTGACCCAGGACAGGGTACCTACAATGAGCAGTTCTTC. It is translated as CATSDPGQGTYNEQFF.

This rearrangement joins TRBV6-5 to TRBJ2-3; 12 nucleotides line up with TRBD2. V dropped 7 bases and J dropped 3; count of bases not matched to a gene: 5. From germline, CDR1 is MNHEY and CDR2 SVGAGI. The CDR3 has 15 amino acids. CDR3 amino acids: CASNRLAGATDTQYF. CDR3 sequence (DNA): TGTGCCAGCAACCGACTAGCGGGGGCAACAGATACGCAGTATTTT.

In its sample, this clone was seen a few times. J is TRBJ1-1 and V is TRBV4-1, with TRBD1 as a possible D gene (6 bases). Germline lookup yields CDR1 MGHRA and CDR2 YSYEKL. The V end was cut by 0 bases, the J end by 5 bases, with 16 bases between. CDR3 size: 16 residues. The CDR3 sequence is CASSQDRSRGGTEAFF. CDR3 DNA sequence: TGCGCCAGCAGCCAAGATCGATCAAGGGGGGGAACTGAAGCTTTCTTT.

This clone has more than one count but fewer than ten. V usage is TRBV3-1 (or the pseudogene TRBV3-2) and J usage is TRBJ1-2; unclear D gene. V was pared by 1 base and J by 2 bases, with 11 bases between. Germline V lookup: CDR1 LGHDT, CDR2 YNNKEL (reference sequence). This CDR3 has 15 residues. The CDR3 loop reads CASSQGLYRNYGYTF. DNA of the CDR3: TGTGCCAGCAGCCAAGGACTTTACCGAAACTATGGCTACACCTTC.